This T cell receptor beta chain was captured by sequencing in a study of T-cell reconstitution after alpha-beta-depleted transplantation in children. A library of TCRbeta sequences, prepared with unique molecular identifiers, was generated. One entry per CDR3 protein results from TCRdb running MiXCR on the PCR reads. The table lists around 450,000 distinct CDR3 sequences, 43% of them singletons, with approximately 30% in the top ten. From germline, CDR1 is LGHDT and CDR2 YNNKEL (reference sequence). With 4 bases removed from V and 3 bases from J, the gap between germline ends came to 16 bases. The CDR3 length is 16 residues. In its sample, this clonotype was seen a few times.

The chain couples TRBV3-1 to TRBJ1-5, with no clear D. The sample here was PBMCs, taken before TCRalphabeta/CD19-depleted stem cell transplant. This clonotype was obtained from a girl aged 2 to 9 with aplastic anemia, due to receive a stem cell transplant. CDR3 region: CASSPDSGWDNQPQHF. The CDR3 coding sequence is TGTGCCAGCAGCCCCGATTCCGGCTGGGACAATCAGCCCCAGCATTTT.